This TCR beta chain was profiled in a study of beta chain features in type 1 diabetes. Study results and limitations: There was a moderate but significant shortening of TCRB CDR3s in all four CD4+ subsets of Type 1 diabetes patients.

V lost 0 bases and J lost 2, with 7 bases in between. The CDR3 spans 14 residues. Germline CDR1 GTSNPN, CDR2 SVGIG (reference sequence). The whole isolated RNA underwent reverse transcription, so sequencing captured expressed TCRB transcripts. Assay used: immunoSEQ multiplex PCR; TCRdb lists only in-frame clones, some missing. The sample comprises 200,000 to 250,000 clones, roughly 10% of which are singletons, and approximately 1.4% rests with the top ten. About this clone: The antigen is unknown.

The chain couples TRBV30 to TRBJ2-2; D is uncertain. The specimen sequenced was central memory CD4+ T cells from blood. This receptor was obtained from a man younger than 35 in good health. The CDR3 region has the DNA TGTGCCTGGAGTGTTGTACTAAACACCGGGGAGCTGTTTTTT. It codes for CAWSVVLNTGELFF.